This is a list of T cell receptor beta chains from one sample in a study of cytotoxic CD8 clonotypes in ibrutinib-treated CLL. Sequencing was performed with immunoSEQ multiplex PCR; in TCRdb, only in-frame clones are kept and a portion is missing. The sample shows 200,000 to 250,000 clones, just over 70% of them seen only once. Sequences were derived from PBMCs, sampled after 12 months of ibrutinib treatment. All receptors come from a human donor with chronic lymphocytic leukemia. Each CDR3 is given with its conserved first and last residue. The D gene is left open where the match is weak. The size entry is marked missing in some rows and otherwise reads once, few, many or a size class.

V	size	J	D	DNA	CDR3
TRBV9	NA	TRBJ1-4	NA	TGTGCCAGCAGCGGAGGCCGGAGGAGTAATGAAAAACTGTTTTTT	CASSGGRRSNEKLFF
TRBV11-2	NA	TRBJ1-4	NA	TGTGCCAGCAGCTTAGGCGTTCTAGGGGTTGGTGAAAAACTGTTTTTT	CASSLGVLGVGEKLFF
TRBV7-2	many	TRBJ2-7	TRBD2	TGTGCCAGCAGCCCGGGACTAGCGGGAGGTTCTCCCCGGTACGAGCAGTACTTC	CASSPGLAGGSPRYEQYF
TRBV19	NA	TRBJ2-5	NA	TGTGCCAGTAGCTATGCGGATTCGACCCAGTACTTC	CASSYADSTQYF
TRBV5-1	many	TRBJ1-2	TRBD1	TGCGCCAGCAGCCTCACGGGACAGAATGATGGCTACACCTTC	CASSLTGQNDGYTF
TRBV7-6	NA	TRBJ2-1	NA	TGTGCCAGCAGCCCCCCGGGGCCGGGAGTGTTCTTC	CASSPPGPGVFF
TRBV11-2	NA	TRBJ2-7	TRBD1	TGTGCCAGCAGCTTTCGACAGGGCCTCGAGCAGTACTTC	CASSFRQGLEQYF
TRBV30	NA	TRBJ2-7	NA	TGTGCCTGGGACAAGACCTACGAGCAGTACTTC	CAWDKTYEQYF
TRBV18	NA	TRBJ1-6	TRBD1	TGTGCCAGCTCCCCCTACATTGGACAGGGTAGTTATTCACCCCTCCACTTT	CASSPYIGQGSYSPLHF
TRBV29-1	NA	TRBJ1-2	NA	TGCAGCGTCGGACGAACCTCGATCTACACCTTC	CSVGRTSIYTF
TRBV25-1	few	TRBJ1-1	NA	TGTGCCAGCAGACACCCGATGAACACTGAAGCTTTCTTT	CASRHPMNTEAFF